The 17 T cell receptor beta chains listed next were all sequenced from one sample in a study of blood T cell repertoires in COVID-19. Libraries were prepared by immunoSEQ multiplex PCR; TCRdb keeps only in-frame clonotypes and omits some of them. This repertoire shows around 130,000 clones, around nine tenths found once; its top ten account for under 2.5%. Sequencing was carried out using PBMCs or T cells enriched from blood (not recorded which). Receptors originate from a woman between 50 and 59 years old who had recovered from COVID-19.

This chain links TRBV5-4 with TRBJ2-7; TRBD1 matches 7 bases. The CDR3 is 14 amino acids. CDR1 is SGHNT and CDR2 is YYREEE in the germline V gene (reference sequence). J gave up 0 bases and V 7 bases, and 7 bases lay outside the gene matches. CDR3 amino acids: CASSDRAFSYEQYF. The CDR3 nucleotides read TGTGCCAGCTCCGACAGGGCCTTCTCCTACGAGCAGTACTTC. Full variable domain (outside the CDR3, taken from reference TRBV5-4 and TRBJ2-7): ETGVTQSPTHLIKTRGQQVTLRCSSQSGHNTVSWYQQALGQGPQFIFQYYREEENGRGNFPPRFSGLQFPNYSSELNVNALELDDSALYLCASSDRAFSYEQYFGPGTRLTVT.

This chain connects TRBV7-9 to TRBJ1-2, with D unclear. V was trimmed by 2 bases and J by 5 bases, leaving 24 bases between them. The CDR3 totals 18 residues. CDR1 SEHNR and CDR2 FQNEAQ come from the germline V gene (reference sequence). CDR3 nucleotide sequence: TGTGCCAGCAGCTTAAGATTATGGAGCAGTAAAAGATTATATGGCTACACCTTC. Translating it yields CASSLRLWSSKRLYGYTF.

The rearrangement uses TRBV11-2 and TRBJ1-3, with TRBD1 identical over 7 bases. The germline V gene encodes CDR1 SGHAT and CDR2 FQNNGV. V lost 4 bases to trimming and J lost 4 bases; unmatched junction nucleotides: 4. This CDR3 comprises 14 residues. DNA of the CDR3: TGTGCCAGCAGCTCATCAGGGGGAGGAAACACCATATATTTT. Residues: CASSSSGGGNTIYF.

This clone has just one count. The chain has TRBV7-2 and TRBJ2-3; 9 bases fit TRBD1. The CDR3 covers 14 residues. Germline loops: CDR1 SGHTA, CDR2 FQGNSA. V shed 5 bases and J 4 bases; nucleotides not matched to a gene: 4. This CDR3 reads CASSIQGAADTQYF. DNA for the CDR3: TGTGCCAGCAGCATACAGGGGGCGGCAGATACGCAGTATTTT. The full variable domain, its missing parts supplied by reference TRBV7-2 and TRBJ2-3, is GAGVSQSPSNKVTEKGKDVELRCDPISGHTALYWYRQSLGQGLEFLIYFQGNSAPDKSGLPSDRFSAERTGGSVSTLTIQRTQQEDSAVYLCASSIQGAADTQYFGPGTRLTVL.

The V and J genes are TRBV11-2 and TRBJ2-1, with D perhaps TRBD1 (6 bases). Trimming left V 1 base short and J 10 bases short, with 8 bases between. Per germline, CDR1 SGHAT and CDR2 FQNNGV. The length of the CDR3 is 12 residues. The CDR3 DNA reads TGTGCCAGCAGCTTAGGGGGGCCGGAGCAGTTCTTC. Translation: CASSLGGPEQFF.

V usage is TRBV29-1 and J usage is TRBJ2-7; perhaps TRBD1 as D (6 bases). This CDR3 region has 11 residues. V dropped 5 bases and J dropped 1 base, with 6 bases sitting between them. Germline V gene data show CDR1 as SQVTM and CDR2 as ANQGSEA. CDR3 region: CSVTGSYEQYF. CDR3 DNA: TGCAGCGTTACAGGGTCCTACGAGCAGTACTTC.

This clone was found once. The V and J genes are TRBV5-6 and TRBJ2-7; maybe TRBD2 (6 bases). Germline CDR1 SGHDT, CDR2 YYEEEE. V was cut by 1 base and J by 2 bases, with 16 bases left in between. CDR3 length: 16 amino acids. CDR3 coding DNA: TGTGCCAGCAGCTTGATCGGGGGTCCGGGAACCTACGAGCAGTACTTC. Encoded protein: CASSLIGGPGTYEQYF.

The chain combines TRBV9 with TRBJ2-2; D may be TRBD2 (6 bases). The CDR3 runs to 18 residues. V shed 2 bases and J shed 0 bases, with 17 bases lying between them. Germline V gene sequence: CDR1 SGDLS, CDR2 YYNGEE. CDR3 sequence: CASSVSGTEGANTGELFF. CDR3 coding DNA: TGTGCCAGCAGCGTTTCCGGGACGGAGGGCGCGAACACCGGGGAGCTGTTTTTT.

This chain joins TRBV27 and TRBJ2-1; TRBD2 matches 7 bases. The length of the CDR3 is 16 residues. CDR1 and CDR2 (germline): MNHEY, SMNVEV (reference sequence). The ends lost 3 bases at V and 0 bases at J; junction bases unmatched: 5. CDR3 nucleotide sequence: TGTGCCAGCAGTTTGTTCGGGGGGAGCTCCTACAATGAGCAGTTCTTC. It specifies CASSLFGGSSYNEQFF.

The chain carries TRBV9 and TRBJ1-2, with a possible D match to TRBD1 (6 bases). Trimming left V 3 bases short and J 3 bases short, with 15 bases between. The CDR3 consists of 15 residues. Germline V lookup: CDR1 SGDLS, CDR2 YYNGEE. The CDR3, as DNA: TGTGCCAGCAGCGCCGCGGGGGGGGCCCACTATGGCTACACCTTC. Translated, it gives CASSAAGGAHYGYTF. The full variable domain, in which reference TRBV9 and TRBJ1-2 provide the parts outside the CDR3, is DSGVTQTPKHLITATGQRVTLRCSPRSGDLSVYWYQQSLDQGLQFLIQYYNGEERAKGNILERFSAQQFPDLHSELNLSSLELGDSALYFCASSAAGGAHYGYTFGSGTRLTVV.

This chain uses TRBV2 with TRBJ1-3; D is ambiguous. In germline, CDR1 is SNHLY, CDR2 FYNNEI. V lost 3 bases to trimming and J lost 3 bases, with 9 bases between them. This CDR3 spans 14 amino acids. This CDR3 reads CASSDGRSGNTIYF. CDR3 in DNA: TGTGCCAGCAGTGACGGTCGGAGTGGAAACACCATATATTTT.

This clone appeared a single time. This sequence joins TRBV29-1 and TRBJ2-5; TRBD2 is a possible D gene (6 bases). Trimming removed 7 bases from V and 4 bases from J, with 22 bases in between. CDR3 length equals 15 residues. CDR1 is SQVTM and CDR2 is ANQGSEA in the germline V gene. This CDR3 is CSALWRSSVGETQYF. The CDR3 nucleotides are TGCAGCGCCTTGTGGAGGTCTAGCGTGGGAGAGACCCAGTACTTC.

This chain uses TRBV6-1 with TRBJ1-1; 8 bases line up with TRBD1. This CDR3 is 16 amino acids long. The ends lost 2 bases at V and 5 bases at J; junction bases unmatched: 10. The germline V gene encodes CDR1 MNHNS and CDR2 SASEGT. Here the CDR3 DNA reads TGTGCCAGCAGTGAAATCGGACAGGGATGGGATACTGAAGCTTTCTTT. It is translated as CASSEIGQGWDTEAFF.

As to this clone: The same CDR3 is also encoded by other DNA sequences in this sample. This chain joins TRBV10-1 and TRBJ1-1, with 7 bases that match TRBD1. J was trimmed by 1 base and V by 4 bases; bases with no gene match: 0. Germline assignment: CDR1 WNHNN and CDR2 SYGVQD (reference sequence). The CDR3 consists of 13 residues. The CDR3 reads CASSGQGNTEAFF. The CDR3 bases are TGCGCCAGCAGTGGACAGGGGAACACTGAAGCTTTCTTT.

The chain combines TRBV12-5 with TRBJ2-2, with D perhaps TRBD1 (6 bases). The CDR3 spans 14 residues. Germline CDR1 is LGHNT and CDR2 is FRNRAP. V was shortened by 5 bases and J by 7 bases, with 14 bases between the two germline ends. The CDR3, as DNA: TGTGCTAGTGGTCACAGGGTCGGTATCGGGGAGCTGTTTTTT. Translating gives CASGHRVGIGELFF.

The V call is TRBV6-5, the J call TRBJ1-2, with D possibly being TRBD1 (5 bases). This CDR3 contains 13 residues. CDR1 MNHEY and CDR2 SVGAGI come from the germline V gene. The V end lost 5 bases, the J end lost 1 base, and 8 bases lay between the germline ends. The CDR3 loop reads CASSKTVNYGYTF. The CDR3 region has the DNA TGTGCCAGCAGTAAGACAGTTAACTATGGCTACACCTTC.

This chain uses TRBV5-1 with TRBJ1-2; D not resolved. CDR3 length: 15 amino acids. Trimming took off 0 bases at V and 7 bases at J, with 16 bases between the two ends. Germline-derived CDR1 and CDR2 are SGHRS and YFSETQ. The CDR3 coding sequence is TGCGCCAGCAGCTTGGATCCGGCCACTATAGCTGGCTACACCTTC. It is translated as CASSLDPATIAGYTF.